A selection of T cell receptor beta chains follows, all from one sample in a study of T cells in Graves' hyperthyroidism and ophthalmopathy. One entry per CDR3 protein results from TCRdb running MiXCR on the multiplex PCR reads. The data contain 500,000 or so distinct CDR3 sequences, roughly 17% of them singletons. Specimen: blood. The receptors shown here come from a woman younger than 30 with Graves' ophthalmopathy. Both conserved end residues are part of each CDR3. D genes are given only for firm matches. Clone size is not always given. Where it is, it says once, few, many or a class for expanded clones.

V gene: TRBV12-3/TRBV12-4; clone size: many; D gene: NA; J gene: TRBJ2-7; CDR3 protein: CASSLARRSYEQYF
V gene: TRBV20-1; clone size: NA; D gene: NA; J gene: TRBJ2-3; CDR3 protein: CSARTDTDMQYF
V gene: TRBV12-5; clone size: NA; D gene: NA; J gene: TRBJ2-3; CDR3 protein: CATEPRADTQYF
V gene: TRBV19; clone size: NA; D gene: TRBD2; J gene: TRBJ2-1; CDR3 protein: CASRTSGGRGEQFF
V gene: TRBV27; clone size: NA; D gene: TRBD1; J gene: TRBJ1-2; CDR3 protein: CASSLLAGGQFYGYTF
V gene: TRBV29-1; clone size: NA; D gene: TRBD1; J gene: TRBJ2-7; CDR3 protein: CSVPRTGIDEQYF
V gene: TRBV6-2/TRBV6-3; clone size: many; D gene: NA; J gene: TRBJ2-3; CDR3 protein: CASRPLTDTQYF
V gene: TRBV6-2/TRBV6-3; clone size: many; D gene: TRBD1; J gene: TRBJ1-5; CDR3 protein: CASSYQPTGSQPQHF
V gene: TRBV7-6; clone size: many; D gene: NA; J gene: TRBJ1-1; CDR3 protein: CASSNSFRRPNTEAFF
V gene: TRBV5-4; clone size: NA; D gene: NA; J gene: TRBJ2-1; CDR3 protein: CASSLAQRSNEQFF
V gene: TRBV20-1; clone size: NA; D gene: TRBD2; J gene: TRBJ2-5; CDR3 protein: CSARRGAGGETQYF
V gene: TRBV29-1; clone size: many; D gene: TRBD2; J gene: TRBJ2-5; CDR3 protein: CSVERAGLAQETQYF
V gene: TRBV6-2/TRBV6-3; clone size: once; D gene: TRBD2; J gene: TRBJ2-7; CDR3 protein: CASSATSGYEQYF
V gene: TRBV20-1; clone size: many; D gene: NA; J gene: TRBJ2-3; CDR3 protein: CSASMTRGDTDTQYF
V gene: TRBV2; clone size: many; D gene: NA; J gene: TRBJ2-7; CDR3 protein: CASSELYSSYEQYF
V gene: TRBV6-1; clone size: many; D gene: NA; J gene: TRBJ1-2; CDR3 protein: CASSDVGTPANYGYTF
V gene: TRBV4-2; clone size: NA; D gene: NA; J gene: TRBJ1-5; CDR3 protein: CASSQDGPLSGQPQHF
V gene: TRBV5-1; clone size: few; D gene: TRBD1; J gene: TRBJ1-1; CDR3 protein: CASSFSGGGATEAFF
V gene: TRBV6-2/TRBV6-3; clone size: many; D gene: TRBD1; J gene: TRBJ2-1; CDR3 protein: CASSTDDRDRNEQFF
V gene: TRBV7-9; clone size: NA; D gene: TRBD2; J gene: TRBJ2-5; CDR3 protein: CASSLGSGGIQETQYF
V gene: TRBV27; clone size: NA; D gene: TRBD1; J gene: TRBJ2-7; CDR3 protein: CASGFALGQGAYEQYF
V gene: TRBV3-1; clone size: NA; D gene: TRBD1; J gene: TRBJ2-7; CDR3 protein: CASSPRTGLVEQYF
V gene: TRBV14; clone size: many; D gene: NA; J gene: TRBJ2-1; CDR3 protein: CASSRARGLRNEQFF
V gene: TRBV6-1; clone size: many; D gene: NA; J gene: TRBJ1-1; CDR3 protein: CASSGGPENTEAFF
V gene: TRBV12-3/TRBV12-4; clone size: NA; D gene: NA; J gene: TRBJ2-1; CDR3 protein: CASRTMDYEQFF
V gene: TRBV11-3; clone size: few; D gene: TRBD1; J gene: TRBJ2-7; CDR3 protein: CASSGRDRDEQYF
V gene: TRBV19; clone size: few; D gene: NA; J gene: TRBJ2-7; CDR3 protein: CASSIASSYEQYF
V gene: TRBV27; clone size: NA; D gene: NA; J gene: TRBJ1-2; CDR3 protein: CASSSYRVGYGYTF